The sequence of this TCR beta chain was determined in a study of graft-versus-host responses after intestinal transplantation. Study overall: Isolated intestinal, liver-intestinal, or multivisceral transplants had been given to the recipients. All recipients got anti-thymocyte globulin induction, then tacrolimus and steroids for 2 to 4 years.

Sequencing used immunoSEQ multiplex PCR; TCRdb keeps in-frame clones, though not all of them. This table has 40,000 or so clones, more than 85% appearing once. Whole-study findings and limits: GvH clones were found in recipient marrow; some appeared first in ileum or blood.

Germline CDR1 DFQATT, CDR2 SNEGSKA (reference sequence). The CDR3 is made up of 11 amino acids. With respect to this clone: What it recognizes is unknown. The junction shows a germline mismatch at one end, possibly a read error.

The receptor was derived from a human patient who received an intestinal transplant, so some T cells may come from the graft donor. The chain joins TRBV20-1 to TRBJ1-1; TRBD1 is a possible D gene (5 bases). This sample comprised PBMCs, obtained less than 750 days after intestinal transplantation. CDR3 DNA: TGCAGTGCTAGCATCGGGACTGCAGCTTTCTTT. Protein sequence: CSASIGTAAFF.